The 22 T cell receptor beta chains below were found in one sample sequenced in a study of T cells in Graves' hyperthyroidism and ophthalmopathy. It was RNA transcripts that yielded the amplified TCR beta CDR3 regions. HTBI primers drove first-round RT-PCR of the TCR CDR3. TCRdb re-analysed the multiplex PCR reads in MiXCR, keeping a single row per CDR3 protein. This sample yields more than 500,000 distinct CDR3 sequences, of which about 16% are seen a single time; 25% to 35% belongs to the top ten. Sequencing was performed on blood. These receptor sequences come from a woman in her twenties or thirties with Graves' ophthalmopathy.

The V call is TRBV18, the J call TRBJ1-1, with a weak D call TRBD1 (6 bases). CDR1 is KGHSH and CDR2 is LQKENI in the germline V gene. This CDR3 spans 17 amino acids. Trimming shortened V by 3 bases and J by 1 base, and 18 bases separated the two germline ends. As DNA, the CDR3 is TGTGCCAGCTCACCTATTACTTCGGGGGCGAGGAACACTGAAGCTTTCTTT. It yields the protein CASSPITSGARNTEAFF.

This clonotype was picked up many times. This chain connects TRBV5-1 to TRBJ2-3; 7 bases are shared with TRBD2. The CDR3 loop spans 17 amino acids. Trimming removed 4 bases from V and 2 bases from J; junction bases left unmatched: 13. Germline loops: CDR1 SGHRS, CDR2 YFSETQ. CDR3 amino acids: CASSLESGARNTDTQYF. The CDR3 DNA follows: TGCGCCAGCAGCCTGGAAAGCGGGGCGAGAAACACAGATACGCAGTATTTT.

In the case of this clonotype: This probably arose from a read error, given a far larger clone one base away. Written as DNA, the CDR3 is TGTGCCAGCAGTTCACGGGCAGAGCAGTACTTC. It yields the protein CASSSRAEQYF. The chain employs TRBV28 and TRBJ2-7; D is uncertain. The CDR3 consists of 11 residues. Trimming cost V 4 bases and J 7 bases, with 8 bases left between them. From germline, CDR1 is MDHEN and CDR2 SYDVKM.

This clonotype was seen repeatedly, ten times or more. The chain is built from TRBV7-2 and TRBJ1-1; maybe TRBD1 (6 bases). The germline V gene encodes CDR1 SGHTA and CDR2 FQGNSA. The CDR3 runs to 16 residues. Trimming took 3 bases from V and 2 from J, leaving 16 bases between them. Here the CDR3 DNA reads TGTGCCAGCAGCTTTGATTCCGGGACACCAAACACTGAAGCTTTCTTT. As protein: CASSFDSGTPNTEAFF.

This clonotype was detected many times. The chain joins TRBV2 to TRBJ2-1; 8 nucleotides match TRBD2. In germline, CDR1 is SNHLY, CDR2 FYNNEI. This CDR3 comprises 13 residues. The J segment lost 7 bases and the V segment lost 11 bases, leaving 10 bases of the junction unmatched. CDR3 residues: CAVSGTRSNEQFF. The CDR3, as DNA: TGTGCCGTATCCGGGACTAGAAGTAATGAGCAGTTCTTC.

The chain has TRBV6-6 and TRBJ2-7; 16 bases map to TRBD2. The germline V gene has CDR1 MNHNY and CDR2 SVGAGI (reference sequence). The CDR3 is made up of 19 amino acids. Unmatched junction bases numbered 10, after V lost 2 bases and J lost 3 bases. For the CDR3, the DNA is TGTGCCAGCAGTTACAGCTTCTCCGGGACTAGCGGGAGGGACTACGAGCAGTACTTC. Translation gives CASSYSFSGTSGRDYEQYF.

The V and J genes are TRBV12-3 or TRBV12-4 and TRBJ2-1; 7 nucleotides agree with TRBD2. CDR3 size: 17 residues. Germline trimming cut 3 bases from V and 9 bases from J; bases unmatched to any gene: 17. This chain's CDR3 is CASSFTGRLAGFSEQFF. The DNA of the CDR3 is TGTGCCAGCAGTTTTACCGGGCGACTAGCAGGCTTCAGTGAGCAGTTCTTC.

This clonotype turned up a few times. The rearrangement joins TRBV10-3 to TRBJ2-2; 8 positions match TRBD2. The J segment lost 1 base and the V segment lost 2 bases, leaving 21 bases of the junction unmatched. CDR3 length: 22 amino acids. Germline-derived CDR1 and CDR2 are ENHRY and SYGVKD. The DNA of the CDR3 is TGTGCCATCAGTGAGCCGGACCCAAGTTGGATACTAGCGGCGGAGAACACCGGGGAGCTGTTTTTT. Its protein is CAISEPDPSWILAAENTGELFF.

A word on this clonotype: A much larger clone is a single base away; this may be a read error. The CDR3 end shows no conserved phenylalanine or tryptophan, and so a read error is likely. V is TRBV7-8 and J is TRBJ2-5; the match to TRBD2 covers 7 bases. CDR1 and CDR2 from the germline V gene are SGHVS and FQNEAQ. This CDR3 has 14 residues. J lost 2 bases, V lost 7 bases, and 7 bases had no gene match. The CDR3 DNA reads as TGTGCCAGCACCGCATCTAGCGGACAAGAGACCCAGTACTCC. The encoded protein is CASTASSGQETQYS.

This clonotype has a handful of counts. V and J are TRBV2 and TRBJ2-7; D may be TRBD2 (7 bases). The ends were cut back, 6 bases at V and 2 bases at J, with 14 bases in the middle. The CDR3 is made up of 14 amino acids. The V gene's germline CDR1 is SNHLY and CDR2 FYNNEI. The CDR3 DNA reads TGTGCCAGCAGGAGGGGGGGGCGACCCTACGAGCAGTACTTC. The encoded protein is CASRRGGRPYEQYF.

CDR3 protein: CSARLPGLQPQHF. CDR3 DNA sequence: TGCAGTGCTAGACTTCCAGGGCTTCAGCCCCAGCATTTT. V is TRBV20-1 and J is TRBJ1-5, with D tentatively TRBD1 (5 bases). Germline V gene lookup returns CDR1 DFQATT and CDR2 SNEGSKA (reference sequence). This CDR3 spans 13 amino acids. V gave up 2 bases and J gave up 6 bases, with 11 bases separating them.

This clonotype has a count of ten or more. The germline gene is not matched at one end of the junction; a read error may be the cause. V and J are TRBV20-1 and TRBJ2-7; D may be TRBD2 (5 bases). CDR1 is DFQATT, CDR2 SNEGSKA, per germline (reference sequence). The CDR3 covers 15 residues. The CDR3 spells CSARDGGSPGYEQYF. CDR3 bases: TGCAGTGCCAGAGATGGCGGGTCCCCGGGCTACGAGCAGTACTTC.

This sequence joins TRBV6-6 and TRBJ2-1, with D unresolved. The V gene lost 0 bases and the J gene lost 14 bases, with 8 bases spanning the gap. The CDR3 is made up of 11 amino acids. Germline CDR1 is MNHNY and CDR2 is SVGAGI (reference sequence). The CDR3 DNA is TGTGCCAGCAGTTACTCAAGTGTGGAGTTCTTC. This sequence encodes CASSYSSVEFF.

J is TRBJ2-2 and V is TRBV11-2; D not resolved. The germline V gene encodes CDR1 SGHAT and CDR2 FQNNGV. V lost 8 bases and J lost 6, with 10 bases in between. The CDR3 covers 12 residues. The CDR3 here is CASGPRAGELFF. For the CDR3, the DNA is TGTGCCAGCGGACCCCGGGCCGGGGAGCTGTTTTTT.

This clonotype was found many times. The chain employs TRBV6-1 and TRBJ1-4; D is uncertain. CDR3 length: 15 residues. Trimming cost V 5 bases and J 0 bases, with 10 bases left between them. Germline values: CDR1 MNHNS, CDR2 SASEGT. CDR3: CASSIPDATNEKLFF. The DNA for the CDR3 is TGTGCCAGCAGTATACCAGATGCAACTAATGAAAAACTGTTTTTT.

About this clonotype itself: Possible read error: a much larger clone is one base away. The chain is built from TRBV6-2 or TRBV6-3 and TRBJ1-1; 7 bases match TRBD1. V lost 6 bases and J lost 4; bases outside the gene matches: 8. Germline V lookup: CDR1 MNHEY, CDR2 SVGEGT. CDR3 length equals 14 residues. The CDR3 DNA reads as TGTGCCAGCAGAAAAACGACAGGGAGCACTGAAGCTTTCTTT. This sequence encodes CASRKTTGSTEAFF.

This clonotype has ten or more counts. The chain combines TRBV28 with TRBJ1-2, with TRBD1 identical over 7 bases. V was pared by 6 bases and J by 5 bases, with 6 bases of the junction left unmatched. The CDR3 covers 13 residues. Germline V gene sequence: CDR1 MDHEN, CDR2 SYDVKM. CDR3 DNA sequence: TGTGCCAGCAGCGATGACAGGGTTTATGGCTACACCTTC. Translating gives CASSDDRVYGYTF.

This clonotype has at least ten counts. The chain joins TRBV3-1 to TRBJ2-3; D is undetermined. Deletions cut 4 bases from V and 0 bases from J, with 14 bases between. The CDR3 consists of 16 residues. Germline V lookup: CDR1 LGHDT, CDR2 YNNKEL (reference sequence). CDR3 sequence (DNA): TGTGCCAGCAGCCCCCAATTTGGTCTCAGCACAGATACGCAGTATTTT. The encoded protein is CASSPQFGLSTDTQYF.

This clonotype was detected ten times or more. The chain joins TRBV4-3 to TRBJ1-5; D is undetermined. Germline CDR1 is LGHNA and CDR2 is YSLEER. The V end was cut by 0 bases, the J end by 7 bases, with 7 bases between. The CDR3 covers 13 residues. DNA for the CDR3: TGCGCCAGCAGCCAAGATGGTGTGCAGCCCCAGCATTTT. The encoded protein is CASSQDGVQPQHF.

This chain joins TRBV10-1 and TRBJ1-1; tentative D call: TRBD1 (5 bases). There are 16 residues in the CDR3. The germline V and J ends were trimmed by 0 bases and 0 bases, with 11 bases remaining between them. The germline V gene has CDR1 WNHNN and CDR2 SYGVQD (reference sequence). This CDR3 is CASSESGHPMNTEAFF. In nucleotides, the CDR3 is TGCGCCAGCAGTGAGTCAGGACACCCCATGAACACTGAAGCTTTCTTT.

In its sample, this clonotype was seen a few times. The chain combines TRBV14 with TRBJ1-2; no clear D gene. Germline-derived CDR1 and CDR2 are SGHDN and FVKESK. The CDR3 consists of 13 residues. Trimming took off 4 bases at V and 8 bases at J, with 14 bases between the two ends. In nucleotides, the CDR3 is TGTGCCAGCAGCCCGACTTTCGTTCGGGGCTACACCTTC. Translated: CASSPTFVRGYTF.

This clonotype has more than one count but fewer than ten. The chain has TRBV11-2 and TRBJ2-1, with D unclear. The CDR3 covers 12 residues. V lost 5 bases, J lost 15 bases, and 17 bases lay in between. Germline lookup yields CDR1 SGHAT and CDR2 FQNNGV. Here the CDR3 DNA reads TGTGCCAGCAGCGCCGGGTTGGCCCCTTCGTTCTTC. This gives the protein CASSAGLAPSFF. Together with reference TRBV11-2 and TRBJ2-1, the CDR3 gives the full variable domain: EAGVAQSPRYKIIEKRQSVAFWCNPISGHATLYWYQQILGQGPKLLIQFQNNGVVDDSQLPKDRFSAERLKGVDSTLKIQPAKLEDSAVYLCASSAGLAPSFFGPGTRLTVL.